The 32 T cell receptor beta chains given below trace back to one sample, sequenced in a study of beta chain features in type 1 diabetes. The whole isolated RNA underwent reverse transcription, so sequencing captured expressed TCRB transcripts. Produced via immunoSEQ multiplex PCR; TCRdb's table is partial and in-frame only. The table has 400,000 or so clones, over 8.5% seen once; the top ten hold roughly 0.6%. The antigens these receptors bind are not known. Whole-study results and caveats: Moderately but significantly shorter TCRB CDR3s were found in Type 1 diabetes patients in all four CD4+ subsets.

The sample taken for sequencing was central memory CD4+ T cells from blood. The source is a man in his thirties or forties with type 1 diabetes.

As regards this clone: The identical CDR3 is also encoded by other nucleotide sequences in the sample. This chain connects TRBV28 to TRBJ2-3, with D uncertain. The V gene's germline CDR1 is MDHEN and CDR2 SYDVKM. Trimming took off 5 bases at V and 2 bases at J, with 14 bases between the two ends. This CDR3 contains 15 residues. The CDR3 region has the DNA TGTGCCAGCAGTCGACTCGGGCAGAACACAGATACGCAGTATTTT. This translates into CASSRLGQNTDTQYF.

This clone was observed a handful of times. The chain joins TRBV7-2 to TRBJ2-1; TRBD1 matches at 9 bases. The CDR3 is made up of 16 amino acids. Germline CDR1 is SGHTA and CDR2 is FQGNSA. Trimming took 5 bases from V and 7 from J; bases not matched to a gene: 12. CDR3 loop: CASSLRDRARRNEQFF. DNA of the CDR3: TGTGCCAGCAGCCTACGGGACAGGGCCCGGAGAAATGAGCAGTTCTTC.

This clone was detected only a few times. The CDR3 DNA reads TGTGCCTGGAGTACAGCGAACACTGAAGCTTTCTTT. Residues: CAWSTANTEAFF. J is TRBJ1-1 and V is TRBV30; D is uncertain. With 2 bases removed from V and 1 base from J, the gap between germline ends came to 5 bases. The CDR3 length is 12 residues. The germline gives CDR1 GTSNPN, CDR2 SVGIG (reference sequence).

As for this clone: The same CDR3 can be traced to other DNA sequences in this sample. This rearrangement joins TRBV7-6 to TRBJ2-5; D uncertain. This CDR3 spans 13 amino acids. Germline V gene data show CDR1 as SGHVS and CDR2 as FNYEAQ. V was pared by 0 bases and J by 2 bases, with 4 bases between. The CDR3 region is CASSLAQQETQYF. The CDR3, as DNA: TGTGCCAGCAGCTTAGCACAGCAAGAGACCCAGTACTTC.

The V gene is TRBV30, the J gene TRBJ2-5; the D gene could be TRBD1 or TRBD2 (5 bases each). The CDR3 has 12 residues. The germline gives CDR1 GTSNPN, CDR2 SVGIG (reference sequence). Trimming took 2 bases from V and 5 from J, leaving 9 bases between them. CDR3 in amino acids: CAWSRGAETQYF. The CDR3 DNA follows: TGTGCCTGGAGTAGGGGAGCGGAGACCCAGTACTTC.

The chain links TRBV13 to TRBJ2-1; 10 bases agree with TRBD2. Trimming at V came to 4 bases and at J to 10 bases, leaving 4 bases not matched to a gene. CDR3 size: 13 residues. CDR1 and CDR2 (germline): PRHDT, FYEKMQ (reference sequence). This chain's CDR3 is CASSSGTSVEQFF. DNA for the CDR3: TGTGCCAGCAGCTCCGGGACTAGCGTCGAGCAGTTCTTC.

The chain couples TRBV10-3 to TRBJ1-1; 7 bases agree with TRBD1. V was pared by 10 bases and J by 0 bases, with 5 bases of the junction left unmatched. This CDR3 has 13 residues. From germline, CDR1 is ENHRY and CDR2 SYGVKD. The CDR3 DNA reads as TGTGCCACCTCAGGGGGGATGAACACTGAAGCTTTCTTT. It encodes CATSGGMNTEAFF.

CDR3 in DNA: TGTGCCAGCTCACCAGGGAGCGGCGGGGACAGGCACCATGCTGAGCAGTTCTTC. Translation: CASSPGSGGDRHHAEQFF. The chain uses TRBV18 and TRBJ2-1, with 8 bases identical to TRBD1. Germline trimming cut 2 bases from V and 9 bases from J; bases unmatched to any gene: 18. CDR3 length: 18 amino acids. Per germline, CDR1 KGHSH and CDR2 LQKENI.

The genes are TRBV10-2 and TRBJ2-7; D unclear. Germline CDR1 WSHSY, CDR2 SAAADI. V lost 8 bases to trimming and J lost 5 bases, with 16 bases between them. The CDR3 is 13 amino acids. The CDR3, as DNA: TGCGCCAGCGGCGAAATTCTTGCTCACGAGCAGTACTTC. This gives the protein CASGEILAHEQYF.

This clone was seen a few times. The J gene is TRBJ2-5, the V gene TRBV30; D gene unclear. Germline assignment: CDR1 GTSNPN and CDR2 SVGIG (reference sequence). The CDR3 consists of 15 residues. V shed 0 bases and J shed 1 base, with 12 bases lying between them. CDR3 in DNA: TGTGCCTGGAGTGTATTGGGGATGGGCCAAGAGACCCAGTACTTC. This sequence encodes CAWSVLGMGQETQYF.

The rearrangement uses TRBV14 and TRBJ1-2; unclear D gene. CDR3 length: 13 residues. The V gene lost 0 bases and the J gene lost 2 bases, with 4 bases spanning the gap. Germline assignment: CDR1 SGHDN and CDR2 FVKESK. The CDR3 loop is CASSQDRNYGYTF. For the CDR3, the DNA is TGTGCCAGCAGCCAAGACCGGAACTATGGCTACACCTTC.

This clone has more than one count but fewer than ten. The sample holds other DNA sequences that translate to the same CDR3. This chain joins TRBV5-1 and TRBJ2-1; 12 nucleotides line up with TRBD2. The trim removed 3 bases at V and 9 bases at J, leaving 4 bases unmatched. This CDR3 has 14 residues. Germline values: CDR1 SGHRS, CDR2 YFSETQ. CDR3 loop: CASSSGLAGREQFF. In nucleotides, the CDR3 is TGCGCCAGCAGCTCCGGACTAGCGGGGCGTGAGCAGTTCTTC.

This clone has only a few counts. The junction does not match germline at one end; this may be a read error. The chain is built from TRBV28 and TRBJ1-1, with D unresolved. CDR3 length: 12 amino acids. The germline gives CDR1 MDHEN, CDR2 SYDVKM. CDR3 bases: TGTGCAAGCAAGGGTTCGTACACTGAAGCTTTCTTT. Protein product: CASKGSYTEAFF.

The genes are TRBV5-1 and TRBJ2-1, with a possible D match to TRBD2 (5 bases). Trimming pared 3 bases from V and 4 bases from J, leaving 14 bases between. CDR1 and CDR2 from the germline V gene are SGHRS and YFSETQ. The length of the CDR3 is 15 residues. CDR3 nucleotides: TGCGCCAGCAGCTACTCCGGACTGGTTTACAATGAGCAGTTCTTC. Encoded protein: CASSYSGLVYNEQFF.

This clone was observed a handful of times. The chain is built from TRBV30 and TRBJ2-1; no definite D call. Germline CDR1 GTSNPN, CDR2 SVGIG (reference sequence). Between the trimmed V and J ends, which lost 0 bases and 10 bases, there was a span of 4 bases. The CDR3 is 10 amino acids. CDR3: CAWSVGEQFF. The DNA for the CDR3 is TGTGCCTGGAGTGTGGGGGAGCAGTTCTTC.

The chain combines TRBV11-2 with TRBJ1-1; D is possibly TRBD1 (5 bases). This CDR3 spans 13 amino acids. V lost 5 bases and J lost 8, with 15 bases in between. The V gene's germline CDR1 is SGHAT and CDR2 FQNNGV. CDR3 coding DNA: TGTGCCAGCAGCCTACGCTTTGGACAAGAAGCTTTCTTT. Protein product: CASSLRFGQEAFF. Using reference TRBV11-2 and TRBJ1-1 for the parts outside the CDR3, the full variable domain is EAGVAQSPRYKIIEKRQSVAFWCNPISGHATLYWYQQILGQGPKLLIQFQNNGVVDDSQLPKDRFSAERLKGVDSTLKIQPAKLEDSAVYLCASSLRFGQEAFFGQGTRLTVV.

The chain couples TRBV4-3 to TRBJ2-3, with 8 bases that match TRBD1. Germline CDR1 reads LGHNA; CDR2 reads YSLEER. The CDR3 is 17 amino acids. With 1 base clipped from V and 2 bases from J, the junction kept 8 bases outside the gene matches. The CDR3 region is CASSQGRQGRNTDTQYF. CDR3 sequence (DNA): TGCGCCAGCAGCCAAGGTCGACAGGGGAGAAACACAGATACGCAGTATTTT.

This chain joins TRBV7-9 and TRBJ2-1; tentatively, D is TRBD2 (6 bases). Trimming pared 4 bases from V and 2 bases from J, leaving 18 bases between. The CDR3 has 17 residues. CDR1 is SEHNR and CDR2 is FQNEAQ in the germline V gene (reference sequence). CDR3 DNA: TGTGCCAGCAGCTCTCAGGGCGGGACCGGAGCCTACAATGAGCAGTTCTTC. Protein product: CASSSQGGTGAYNEQFF.

This clone was counted between two and nine times. The chain combines TRBV2 with TRBJ2-5; a weak D match, TRBD2 (5 bases). The germline CDR1 and CDR2 sequences are SNHLY and FYNNEI. The CDR3 has 14 amino acids. Trimming cost V 5 bases and J 1 base, with 11 bases left between them. The CDR3 DNA follows: TGTGCCAGCAGTTTGCGGCGGGTCCAAGAGACCCAGTACTTC. Its translation is CASSLRRVQETQYF.

This clone was observed a few times. The genes are TRBV18 and TRBJ2-1, with TRBD1 matching 7 bases. V lost 2 bases, J lost 8 bases, and 3 bases stayed unmatched. Germline V gene data show CDR1 as KGHSH and CDR2 as LQKENI. There are 13 residues in the CDR3. This CDR3 is CASSPYTGDEQFF. DNA for the CDR3: TGTGCCAGCTCACCATATACAGGGGATGAGCAGTTCTTC.

This clone was recorded a few times. This chain links TRBV28 with TRBJ2-5, with D unclear. The CDR3 length is 11 residues. Looked up from germline, CDR1 is MDHEN and CDR2 is SYDVKM. V was cut by 3 bases and J by 11 bases, with 10 bases left in between. The CDR3 coding sequence is TGTGCCAGCAGTTTGGGGTATCTTCAGTACTTC. It yields the protein CASSLGYLQYF.

The gene calls are TRBV6-5 and TRBJ1-4; D is possibly TRBD1 (5 bases). The V gene lost 8 bases and the J gene lost 13 bases, with 26 bases spanning the gap. Germline CDR1 reads MNHEY; CDR2 reads SVGAGI. There are 15 residues in the CDR3. The CDR3 sequence is CASRHASGDPKTLFF. CDR3 coding DNA: TGTGCCAGCCGTCACGCCTCCGGGGACCCTAAAACACTGTTTTTT.

A remark on this clone: Other DNA sequences in the same sample also yield this CDR3. V and J are TRBV7-9 and TRBJ2-1; a weak D match, TRBD2 (6 bases). Deletions cut 0 bases from V and 5 bases from J, with 8 bases between. The CDR3 has 14 residues. Germline V gene sequence: CDR1 SEHNR, CDR2 FQNEAQ (reference sequence). CDR3 coding DNA: TGTGCCAGCAGCTTAGCGGGAGGTCACAATGAGCAGTTCTTC. This encodes CASSLAGGHNEQFF.

The chain couples TRBV7-2 to TRBJ1-1; D is unresolved. Germline V gene lookup returns CDR1 SGHTA and CDR2 FQGNSA. This CDR3 has 13 amino acids. The V end was cut by 3 bases, the J end by 3 bases, with 8 bases between. Here the CDR3 DNA reads TGTGCCAGCAGCTTCAACCGGGACACTGAAGCTTTCTTT. Residues: CASSFNRDTEAFF.

This clone came up many times. Additional DNA sequences in this sample encode the identical CDR3. V usage is TRBV2 and J usage is TRBJ2-3, with 9 bases fitting TRBD2. The germline gives CDR1 SNHLY, CDR2 FYNNEI. This CDR3 has 14 residues. V trimming: 7 bases; J trimming: 4 bases; junction bases outside the gene matches: 6. The CDR3 DNA reads as TGTGCCAGCAAGAGCGGGAGGAGCGCAGATACGCAGTATTTT. Translating it yields CASKSGRSADTQYF. The variable domain in full, with the rest retrieved from reference TRBV2 and TRBJ2-3, is EPEVTQTPSHQVTQMGQEVILRCVPISNHLYFYWYRQILGQKVEFLVSFYNNEISEKSEIFDDQFSVERPDGSNFTLKIRSTKLEDSAMYFCASKSGRSADTQYFGPGTRLTVL.

This clone has a count of ten or more. The chain has TRBV7-9 and TRBJ2-5; 7 positions match TRBD2. The junction had 19 bases not matched to a gene; V was cut back by 5 bases and J by 4 bases. CDR1 and CDR2 (germline): SEHNR, FQNEAQ (reference sequence). This CDR3 is built from 18 residues. The CDR3 reads CASSPLRGAGVQVETQYF. The CDR3 DNA follows: TGTGCCAGCAGCCCCCTTAGGGGCGCGGGAGTGCAGGTAGAGACCCAGTACTTC.

In its sample, this clone was seen a few times. This rearrangement joins TRBV15 to TRBJ2-5, with 8 bases aligning to TRBD1. V lost 8 bases, J lost 4 bases, and 6 bases stayed unmatched. Germline-derived CDR1 and CDR2 are LNHNV and YYDKDF (reference sequence). CDR3 length: 13 residues. The CDR3, as DNA: TGTGCCACCGCTTTTGGACAGGGAGAGACCCAGTACTTC. Encoded protein: CATAFGQGETQYF.

V and J are TRBV6-5 and TRBJ1-1; tentatively, D is TRBD1 (5 bases). Trimming took off 5 bases at V and 4 bases at J, with 17 bases between the two ends. The CDR3 spans 15 residues. CDR1 and CDR2 (germline): MNHEY, SVGAGI. The CDR3 spells CASSRRESGTTEAFF. The CDR3 coding sequence is TGTGCCAGCAGTAGGAGGGAGTCCGGGACCACTGAAGCTTTCTTT.

Ten or more counts support this clone. CDR3: CASSFVSGEGELFF. CDR3 sequence (DNA): TGTGCCAGCAGCTTTGTTAGCGGCGAGGGGGAGCTGTTTTTT. The genes are TRBV5-4 and TRBJ2-2; tentatively, D is TRBD2 (6 bases). The CDR3 has 14 residues. Germline assignment: CDR1 SGHNT and CDR2 YYREEE (reference sequence). The ends were cut back, 2 bases at V and 8 bases at J, with 13 bases in the middle.

The sample holds a few counts of this clone. The V and J genes are TRBV9 and TRBJ1-5, with D perhaps TRBD1 (5 bases). CDR3 length: 15 residues. The V end was cut by 0 bases, the J end by 7 bases, with 14 bases between. Germline V gene sequence: CDR1 SGDLS, CDR2 YYNGEE. The CDR3 DNA reads as TGTGCCAGCAGCGTAGATTCAGGGATGGACCAGCCCCAGCATTTT. It translates to CASSVDSGMDQPQHF. Complete variable domain (other parts from reference TRBV9 and TRBJ1-5): DSGVTQTPKHLITATGQRVTLRCSPRSGDLSVYWYQQSLDQGLQFLIQYYNGEERAKGNILERFSAQQFPDLHSELNLSSLELGDSALYFCASSVDSGMDQPQHFGDGTRLSIL.

This clone was seen more than once but under ten times. The genes are TRBV7-8 and TRBJ2-1; a weak D match, TRBD2 (5 bases). V was cut by 4 bases and J by 4 bases, with 8 bases left in between. Germline V gene data show CDR1 as SGHVS and CDR2 as FQNEAQ. This CDR3 is 13 amino acids long. The CDR3 loop is CASSWELYNEQFF. CDR3 nucleotides: TGTGCCAGCAGCTGGGAGCTTTACAATGAGCAGTTCTTC.

The V gene is TRBV5-1, the J gene TRBJ2-3; tentatively, D is TRBD1 (6 bases). From germline, CDR1 is SGHRS and CDR2 YFSETQ. The CDR3 is 16 amino acids. The V gene lost 3 bases and the J gene lost 2 bases, with 16 bases spanning the gap. The chain's CDR3 is CASSSGTLLDTDTQYF. CDR3 sequence (DNA): TGCGCCAGCAGCTCAGGGACACTTCTGGACACAGATACGCAGTATTTT.